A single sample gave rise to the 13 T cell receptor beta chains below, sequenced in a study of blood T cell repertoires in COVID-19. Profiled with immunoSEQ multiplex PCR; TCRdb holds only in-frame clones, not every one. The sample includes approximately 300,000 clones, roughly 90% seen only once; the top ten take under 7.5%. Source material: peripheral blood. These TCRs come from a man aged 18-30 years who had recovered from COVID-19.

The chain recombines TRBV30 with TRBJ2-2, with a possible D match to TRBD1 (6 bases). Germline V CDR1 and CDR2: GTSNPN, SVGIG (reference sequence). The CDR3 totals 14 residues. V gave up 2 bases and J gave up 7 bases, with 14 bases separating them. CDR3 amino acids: CAWSLDSFFGELFF. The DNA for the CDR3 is TGTGCCTGGAGTTTGGACAGCTTCTTCGGGGAGCTGTTTTTT.

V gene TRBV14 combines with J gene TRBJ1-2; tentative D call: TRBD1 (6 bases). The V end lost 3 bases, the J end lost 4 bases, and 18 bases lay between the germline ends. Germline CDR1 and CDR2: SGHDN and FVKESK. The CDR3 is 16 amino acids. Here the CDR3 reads CASSQDDRPLPYGYTF. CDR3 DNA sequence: TGTGCCAGCAGCCAGGACGACAGGCCCCTGCCCTATGGCTACACCTTC.

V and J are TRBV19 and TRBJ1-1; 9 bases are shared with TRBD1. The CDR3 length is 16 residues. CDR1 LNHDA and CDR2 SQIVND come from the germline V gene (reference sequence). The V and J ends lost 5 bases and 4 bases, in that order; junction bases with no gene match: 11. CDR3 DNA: TGTGCCAGTAGTGTAGGACAGGGGACCGGGACCACTGAAGCTTTCTTT. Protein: CASSVGQGTGTTEAFF.

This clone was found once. CDR3 residues: CASSYLPVGGYTF. CDR3 nucleotides: TGTGCCAGCAGTTACCTCCCGGTGGGCGGCTACACCTTC. V is TRBV6-2 or TRBV6-3 and J is TRBJ1-2, with no clear D. This CDR3 has 13 amino acids. Trimming stripped 2 bases from V and 8 bases from J, with 12 bases between. Germline V gives CDR1 MNHEY, CDR2 SVGEGT.

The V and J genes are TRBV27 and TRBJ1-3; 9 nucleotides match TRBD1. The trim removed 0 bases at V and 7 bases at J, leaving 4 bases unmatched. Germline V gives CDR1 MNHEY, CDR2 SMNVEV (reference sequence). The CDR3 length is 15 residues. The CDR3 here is CASSLSDRGGNTIYF. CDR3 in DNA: TGTGCCAGCAGTTTATCGGACAGGGGAGGGAACACCATATATTTT.

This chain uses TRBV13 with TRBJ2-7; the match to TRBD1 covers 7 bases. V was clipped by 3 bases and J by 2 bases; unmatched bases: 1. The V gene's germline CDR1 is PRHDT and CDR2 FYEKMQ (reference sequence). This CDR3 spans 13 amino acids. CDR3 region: CASSLGTAYEQYF. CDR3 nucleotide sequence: TGTGCCAGCAGCTTGGGGACAGCCTACGAGCAGTACTTC.

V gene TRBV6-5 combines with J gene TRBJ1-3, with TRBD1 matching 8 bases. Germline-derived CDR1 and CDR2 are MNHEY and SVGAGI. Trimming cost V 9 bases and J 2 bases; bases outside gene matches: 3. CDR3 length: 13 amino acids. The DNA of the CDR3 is TGTGCCAGTCAGGGGGCCCCTGGAAACACCATATATTTT. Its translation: CASQGAPGNTIYF.

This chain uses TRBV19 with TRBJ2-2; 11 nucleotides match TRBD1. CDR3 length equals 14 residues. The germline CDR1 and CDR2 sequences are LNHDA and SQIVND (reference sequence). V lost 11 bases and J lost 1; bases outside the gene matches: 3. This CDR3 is CAGQGALNTGELFF. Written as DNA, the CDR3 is TGTGCCGGACAGGGGGCCCTGAACACCGGGGAGCTGTTTTTT. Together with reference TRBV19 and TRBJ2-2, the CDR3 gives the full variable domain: DGGITQSPKYLFRKEGQNVTLSCEQNLNHDAMYWYRQDPGQGLRLIYYSQIVNDFQKGDIAEGYSVSREKKESFPLTVTSAQKNPTAFYLCAGQGALNTGELFFGEGSRLTVL.

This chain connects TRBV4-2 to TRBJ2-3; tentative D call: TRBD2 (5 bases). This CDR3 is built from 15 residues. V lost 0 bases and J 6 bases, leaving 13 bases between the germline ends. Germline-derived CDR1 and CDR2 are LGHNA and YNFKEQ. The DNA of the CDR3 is TGTGCCAGCAGCCAAGACGCTCTAGCAAAGGATACGCAGTATTTT. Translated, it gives CASSQDALAKDTQYF.

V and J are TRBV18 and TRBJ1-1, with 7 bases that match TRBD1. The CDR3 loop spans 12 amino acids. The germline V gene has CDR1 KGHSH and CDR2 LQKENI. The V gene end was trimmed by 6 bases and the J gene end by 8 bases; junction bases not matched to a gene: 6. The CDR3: CASSRDRAEAFF. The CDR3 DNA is TGTGCCAGCTCCCGGGACAGAGCCGAAGCTTTCTTT.

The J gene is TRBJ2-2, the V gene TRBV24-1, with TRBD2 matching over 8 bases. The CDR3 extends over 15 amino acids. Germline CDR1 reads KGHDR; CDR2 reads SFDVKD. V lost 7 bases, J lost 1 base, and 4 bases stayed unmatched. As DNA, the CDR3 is TGTGCCACCAGCCCAGCGGGAGAGAACACCGGGGAGCTGTTTTTT. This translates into CATSPAGENTGELFF.

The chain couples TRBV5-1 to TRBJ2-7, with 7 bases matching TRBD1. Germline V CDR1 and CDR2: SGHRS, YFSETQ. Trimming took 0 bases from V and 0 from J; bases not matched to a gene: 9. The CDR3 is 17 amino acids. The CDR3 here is CASSLGGGQVYSYEQYF. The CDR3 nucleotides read TGCGCCAGCAGCTTGGGCGGCGGACAGGTGTACTCCTACGAGCAGTACTTC.

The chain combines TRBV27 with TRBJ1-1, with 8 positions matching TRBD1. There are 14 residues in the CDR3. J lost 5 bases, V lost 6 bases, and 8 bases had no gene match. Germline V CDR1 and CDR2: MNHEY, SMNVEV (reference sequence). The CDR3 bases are TGTGCCAGCAGCCGTCAGACAGGGGATACTGAAGCTTTCTTT. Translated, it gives CASSRQTGDTEAFF.